Following are 27 T cell receptor beta chains from one sample sequenced in a study of blood T cell repertoires in COVID-19. Clones were sequenced by immunoSEQ multiplex PCR, and TCRdb holds only the in-frame ones, with some missing. The sample records some 340,000 clones, around four fifths being singletons. The sample consisted of peripheral blood. Receptor source: a man aged 25 to 40 with active or convalescent COVID-19.

The chain combines TRBV10-2 with TRBJ1-6, with 8 bases lining up with TRBD1. Losses at the gene ends were 8 bases for V and 10 bases for J; bases not matched to a gene: 10. Germline V gene data show CDR1 as WSHSY and CDR2 as SAAADI. There are 14 residues in the CDR3. In DNA, the CDR3 is TGCGCCAGCCGTGTCGGGACAGGTTCATCACCCCTCCACTTT. This translates into CASRVGTGSSPLHF.

CDR3 in amino acids: CASRRLGGGAVKETQYF. In DNA form, the CDR3 reads TGCGCCAGCAGAAGGCTGGGCGGGGGGGCCGTTAAGGAGACCCAGTACTTC. The chain carries TRBV4-1 and TRBJ2-5; 9 nucleotides agree with TRBD2. The junction had 16 bases not matched to a gene; V was cut back by 6 bases and J by 5 bases. The CDR3 runs 17 residues. The germline CDR1 and CDR2 sequences are MGHRA and YSYEKL.

This chain joins TRBV7-8 and TRBJ1-1; D may be TRBD1 (5 bases). From germline, CDR1 is SGHVS and CDR2 FQNEAQ. V was pared by 5 bases and J by 5 bases, with 15 bases between. This CDR3 comprises 14 residues. This chain's CDR3 is CASSLRVAGTEAFF. The CDR3 region has the DNA TGTGCCAGCAGCCTCAGGGTAGCGGGTACTGAAGCTTTCTTT.

This clone was counted a few times. This rearrangement joins TRBV14 to TRBJ1-1; TRBD1 aligns across 9 bases. The V and J ends lost 4 bases and 6 bases, in that order; junction bases with no gene match: 9. Per germline, CDR1 SGHDN and CDR2 FVKESK. This CDR3 has 15 residues. CDR3 sequence (DNA): TGTGCCAGCAGCCTCCGGGACAGGGAATTAGCTGAAGCTTTCTTT. Translated, it gives CASSLRDRELAEAFF.

The chain couples TRBV24-1 to TRBJ2-7; TRBD1 might be the D (6 bases). The V end lost 5 bases, the J end lost 3 bases, and 16 bases lay between the germline ends. The CDR3 totals 15 residues. Germline V gene sequence: CDR1 KGHDR, CDR2 SFDVKD. This CDR3 is CATSATLGHNYEQYF. The CDR3 DNA follows: TGTGCCACCAGTGCCACCCTGGGACATAACTACGAGCAGTACTTC.

The genes are TRBV5-1 and TRBJ2-1, with D possibly being TRBD1 (6 bases). This CDR3 comprises 20 residues. Germline assignment: CDR1 SGHRS and CDR2 YFSETQ. V was clipped by 1 base and J by 4 bases, with 27 bases between them. In DNA, the CDR3 is TGCGCCAGCAGCTTGTCGGTAAAGCGATCACAGGGAACACCATACAATGAGCAGTTCTTC. Its protein is CASSLSVKRSQGTPYNEQFF.

V usage is TRBV10-3 and J usage is TRBJ1-5; no clear D gene. CDR1 ENHRY and CDR2 SYGVKD come from the germline V gene. The CDR3 is made up of 16 amino acids. V was trimmed by 7 bases and J by 7 bases, leaving 23 bases between them. DNA for the CDR3: TGTGCCATCAAAGACTCAACTCGCGGCGCTGAACAGCCCCAGCATTTT. As protein: CAIKDSTRGAEQPQHF.

The gene calls are TRBV9 and TRBJ2-1; 10 nucleotides align to TRBD1. The CDR3 is 16 amino acids. After removal of 4 bases from V and 4 bases from J, the junction contained 8 bases not matched to a gene. Germline V gives CDR1 SGDLS, CDR2 YYNGEE. CDR3 sequence (DNA): TGTGCCAGCAGCCCAACTCCGGGACAGGGGTACAATGAGCAGTTCTTC. Encoded protein: CASSPTPGQGYNEQFF.

The chain couples TRBV29-1 to TRBJ1-1, with D uncertain. Between the trimmed V and J ends, which lost 7 bases and 1 base, there was a span of 13 bases. Germline-derived CDR1 and CDR2 are SQVTM and ANQGSEA. The CDR3 is 13 amino acids. DNA for the CDR3: TGCAGCGCTTGGCGACAATGGAACACTGAAGCTTTCTTT. Protein: CSAWRQWNTEAFF.

The gene calls are TRBV29-1 and TRBJ2-3; TRBD1 matches at 7 bases. This CDR3 contains 18 residues. The V and J ends lost 0 bases and 6 bases, in that order; junction bases with no gene match: 18. Germline V gives CDR1 SQVTM, CDR2 ANQGSEA. This CDR3 is CSVEDRLPRGPQGDTQYF. The CDR3 DNA is TGCAGCGTTGAAGACCGCCTGCCGCGAGGCCCACAGGGGGATACGCAGTATTTT.

The J gene is TRBJ2-3, the V gene TRBV10-3; tentatively, D is TRBD2 (6 bases). The CDR3 sequence is 12 residues long. Germline values: CDR1 ENHRY, CDR2 SYGVKD. CDR3 sequence (DNA): TGTGCGGTGGGGCGGGACACAGATACGCAGTATTTT. Translation gives CAVGRDTDTQYF.

The chain couples TRBV3-1 (or the pseudogene TRBV3-2) to TRBJ2-7, with no clear D. This CDR3 has 12 residues. The germline V gene has CDR1 LGHDT and CDR2 YNNKEL (reference sequence). Trimming left V 1 base short and J 6 bases short, with 7 bases between. This CDR3 is CASSQGSREQYF. The CDR3 DNA sequence: TGTGCCAGCAGCCAAGGTAGTCGCGAGCAGTACTTC.

The V gene is TRBV7-2, the J gene TRBJ1-1; a weak D match, TRBD1 (6 bases). The CDR3 has 12 amino acids. The germline V gene has CDR1 SGHTA and CDR2 FQGNSA. The V end was cut by 2 bases, the J end by 11 bases, with 12 bases between. This CDR3 is CASSLSYREAFF. CDR3 bases: TGTGCCAGCAGCTTAAGCTACAGGGAGGCTTTCTTT. The full variable domain, rest sourced from reference TRBV7-2 and TRBJ1-1, is GAGVSQSPSNKVTEKGKDVELRCDPISGHTALYWYRQSLGQGLEFLIYFQGNSAPDKSGLPSDRFSAERTGGSVSTLTIQRTQQEDSAVYLCASSLSYREAFFGQGTRLTVV.

The chain has TRBV11-2 and TRBJ2-7; 12 bases are shared with TRBD2. V was pared by 5 bases and J by 5 bases, with 7 bases of the junction left unmatched. The CDR3 length is 15 residues. Germline CDR1 is SGHAT and CDR2 is FQNNGV. The CDR3 coding sequence is TGTGCCAGCAGCGCACGACTAGCGGGAGAACACGAGCAGTACTTC. It is translated as CASSARLAGEHEQYF.

The V call is TRBV5-1, the J call TRBJ2-7, with 7 nucleotides matching TRBD1. The CDR3 has 13 residues. V lost 7 bases to trimming and J lost 5 bases; unmatched junction nucleotides: 9. The V gene's germline CDR1 is SGHRS and CDR2 YFSETQ. The CDR3 sequence is CASCRQGGHEQYF. The DNA for the CDR3 is TGCGCCAGCTGTAGACAGGGCGGGCACGAGCAGTACTTC.

This chain joins TRBV4-3 and TRBJ2-7; D is perhaps TRBD1 (6 bases). The CDR3 consists of 15 residues. Trimming took off 0 bases at V and 3 bases at J, with 12 bases between the two ends. The V gene's germline CDR1 is LGHNA and CDR2 YSLEER. The DNA for the CDR3 is TGCGCCAGCAGCCAAGACCCCAGGGGAGACTACGAGCAGTACTTC. Residues: CASSQDPRGDYEQYF.

The chain links TRBV28 to TRBJ2-7; TRBD2 matches at 14 bases. Germline V gene data show CDR1 as MDHEN and CDR2 as SYDVKM. J lost 0 bases, V lost 6 bases, and 1 base had no gene match. This CDR3 spans 15 amino acids. This CDR3 is CASRGTSGSSYEQYF. CDR3 coding DNA: TGTGCCAGCAGAGGGACTAGCGGGAGCTCCTACGAGCAGTACTTC. The full variable domain, with the rest looked up from reference TRBV28 and TRBJ2-7, is DVKVTQSSRYLVKRTGEKVFLECVQDMDHENMFWYRQDPGLGLRLIYFSYDVKMKEKGDIPEGYSVSREKKERFSLILESASTNQTSMYLCASRGTSGSSYEQYFGPGTRLTVT.

This chain joins TRBV19 and TRBJ2-7; 7 bases are a match to TRBD2. Germline V gives CDR1 LNHDA, CDR2 SQIVND (reference sequence). The CDR3 has 13 amino acids. V lost 7 bases to trimming and J lost 2 bases; unmatched junction nucleotides: 5. The CDR3 coding sequence is TGTGCCAGTAAGGCGGGGGATACCTACGAGCAGTACTTC. This translates into CASKAGDTYEQYF.

The chain is built from TRBV4-1 and TRBJ2-1; D unclear. The V end was cut by 0 bases, the J end by 1 base, with 10 bases between. The CDR3 covers 16 residues. CDR1 and CDR2 (germline): MGHRA, YSYEKL. CDR3 sequence: CASSQDWPRSYNEQFF. The CDR3, as DNA: TGCGCCAGCAGCCAAGATTGGCCCCGTTCCTACAATGAGCAGTTCTTC.

The gene calls are TRBV19 and TRBJ1-1; tentative D call: TRBD1 (6 bases). V lost 2 bases and J 1 base, leaving 11 bases between the germline ends. The V gene's germline CDR1 is LNHDA and CDR2 SQIVND (reference sequence). CDR3 length: 15 amino acids. As DNA, the CDR3 is TGTGCCAGTAGTATACCCGGACAGAGGAACACTGAAGCTTTCTTT. This encodes CASSIPGQRNTEAFF.

The V and J genes are TRBV30 and TRBJ1-1, with a possible D match to TRBD1 (5 bases). Germline loops: CDR1 GTSNPN, CDR2 SVGIG (reference sequence). V dropped 5 bases and J dropped 7 bases, with 14 bases sitting between them. The CDR3 length is 12 residues. As DNA, the CDR3 is TGTGCCTGGGGAGGACAACCCAGTGAAGCTTTCTTT. This encodes CAWGGQPSEAFF.

The chain links TRBV28 to TRBJ1-2; D is ambiguous. This CDR3 spans 13 amino acids. Trimming shortened V by 6 bases and J by 3 bases, and 11 bases separated the two germline ends. Germline loops: CDR1 MDHEN, CDR2 SYDVKM. The CDR3 sequence: CASSPGEYYGYTF. In DNA, the CDR3 is TGTGCCAGCAGCCCGGGAGAATACTATGGCTACACCTTC.

This clone was observed a handful of times. The chain employs TRBV7-9 and TRBJ2-7; D may be TRBD1 (5 bases). V was trimmed by 6 bases and J by 7 bases, leaving 13 bases between them. CDR1 and CDR2 (germline): SEHNR, FQNEAQ (reference sequence). This CDR3 comprises 12 residues. For the CDR3, the DNA is TGTGCCAGCAGGTCGCCTCAGGGTGAGCAGTACTTC. Protein sequence: CASRSPQGEQYF.

The genes are TRBV10-3 and TRBJ1-1; D might be TRBD1 (5 bases). The ends were cut back, 7 bases at V and 1 base at J, with 13 bases in the middle. CDR1 ENHRY and CDR2 SYGVKD come from the germline V gene. The CDR3 is 14 amino acids. The CDR3 DNA reads TGTGCCATCAACCCCGGGGGTCCGAACACTGAAGCTTTCTTT. Protein sequence: CAINPGGPNTEAFF.

V and J are TRBV28 and TRBJ1-1; 7 positions agree with TRBD1. The CDR3 contains 17 residues. Looked up from germline, CDR1 is MDHEN and CDR2 is SYDVKM. V shed 1 base, J shed 2 bases, and the junction held 10 bases outside the gene matches. The CDR3 protein is CASSLSLRQGFNTEAFF. CDR3 DNA: TGTGCCAGCAGTTTATCCCTAAGACAGGGTTTTAACACTGAAGCTTTCTTT.

This chain uses TRBV5-3 with TRBJ2-4; TRBD2 matches 11 bases. TRBV5-3 is given ORF status, its function remaining uncertain. With V trimmed by 4 bases and J by 4 bases, 4 bases remained unmatched. The CDR3 has 15 residues. The CDR3 reads CARSPLAGGKNIQYF. In nucleotides, the CDR3 is TGTGCCAGAAGCCCCCTAGCGGGAGGTAAAAACATTCAGTACTTC.

The V call is TRBV19, the J call TRBJ2-1, with D hard to call. Trimming took 6 bases from V and 3 from J, leaving 9 bases between them. Looked up from germline, CDR1 is LNHDA and CDR2 is SQIVND (reference sequence). The CDR3 runs 13 residues. CDR3 nucleotides: TGTGCCAGTAGCCATGACATCTACAATGAGCAGTTCTTC. Its protein product is CASSHDIYNEQFF.